This entry concerns a single T cell receptor beta chain. The CDR3 covers 14 residues. Trimming shortened V by 5 bases and J by 2 bases, and 16 bases separated the two germline ends. Germline CDR1 SQVTM, CDR2 ANQGSEA. Cohort placement rested on clinical history that participants reported themselves. This entry comes from a study of blood T cell repertoires in COVID-19. Clones were sequenced by immunoSEQ multiplex PCR, and TCRdb holds only the in-frame ones, with some missing. Counted here are about 480,000 clones, about 85% occurring once; the ten biggest clones make up approximately 2%. This rearrangement joins TRBV29-1 to TRBJ2-7; possible D gene TRBD1, 6 bases. Input material: PBMCs or T cells enriched from blood (not recorded which). The receptor was derived from a woman aged 18-29 years with acute COVID-19. CDR3 sequence (DNA): TGCAGCGTTTCGGGACACACGATAACCTACGAGCAGTACTTC. Its protein product is CSVSGHTITYEQYF.